Listed below are T cell receptor beta chains from one sample, sequenced in a study of T-cell reconstitution after alpha-beta-depleted transplantation in children. TCRdb recomputed calls from the PCR reads with MiXCR, one row per CDR3 protein. The sample shows 350,000 to 500,000 distinct CDR3 sequences, approximately 41% of them seen only once. The source was PBMCs, collected before TCRalphabeta/CD19-depleted stem cell transplant. The receptor set was obtained from a girl aged 2 to 9 with aplastic anemia, due to receive a stem cell transplant. Both conserved end residues are part of each CDR3. Each record gives: D gene, clone size, J gene, V gene, CDR3 protein, CDR3 DNA. D genes are given only for firm matches. Rows give clone size only sometimes, using once, few, many, or a class for an expanded clone.

NA NA TRBJ2-2 TRBV20-1 CSAQAWRGSTGELFF TGCAGTGCTCAGGCCTGGCGGGGCTCAACCGGGGAGCTGTTTTTT
NA many TRBJ2-1 TRBV3-1 CASTPDNNEQFF TGTGCCAGCACGCCGGATAACAATGAGCAGTTCTTC
NA NA TRBJ1-5 TRBV28 CASNPLYQPQHF TGTGCCAGCAACCCCCTTTATCAGCCCCAGCATTTT
TRBD1 NA TRBJ1-2 TRBV2 CASKVQGAHGYTF TGTGCCAGCAAGGTTCAGGGGGCGCATGGCTACACCTTC
TRBD1 few TRBJ2-2 TRBV4-3 CASSQDATGGVGELFF TGCGCCAGCAGCCAAGATGCTACAGGGGGAGTCGGGGAGCTGTTTTTT
NA NA TRBJ1-1 TRBV20-1 CSASGPMNTEAFF TGCAGTGCTAGCGGACCCATGAACACTGAAGCTTTCTTT
TRBD2 few TRBJ2-2 TRBV9 CASSVIPAGSAGELFF TGTGCCAGCAGCGTAATTCCAGCGGGGTCCGCCGGGGAGCTGTTTTTT
TRBD2 NA TRBJ2-7 TRBV20-1 CSAPTSGGGQGYEQYF TGCAGTGCCCCGACTAGCGGGGGGGGCCAAGGTTACGAGCAGTACTTC
TRBD2 few TRBJ2-5 TRBV20-1 CSAGGISGRFQETQYF TGCAGTGCAGGGGGGATTAGCGGGAGGTTTCAAGAGACCCAGTACTTC
TRBD2 NA TRBJ2-2 TRBV28 CASSYLAGRNTGELFF TGTGCCAGCAGCTACCTAGCGGGACGGAACACCGGGGAGCTGTTTTTT
TRBD2 few TRBJ2-1 TRBV7-9 CASKTSGNNEQFF TGTGCCAGCAAGACTAGCGGTAACAATGAGCAGTTCTTC
TRBD2 once TRBJ2-1 TRBV7-9 CASSRPSGEDVNEQFF TGTGCCAGCAGCCGCCCTAGCGGGGAAGATGTCAATGAGCAGTTCTTC
NA few TRBJ2-5 TRBV15 CATSRDRKETQYF TGTGCCACCAGCAGAGATCGGAAGGAGACCCAGTACTTC
NA few TRBJ1-2 TRBV5-1 CASSLDAVGYTF TGCGCCAGCAGCTTGGATGCGGTGGGCTACACCTTC
NA NA TRBJ2-7 TRBV12-3/TRBV12-4 CASSAGRDYEQYF TGTGCCAGCAGTGCTGGACGGGACTACGAGCAGTACTTC
NA NA TRBJ2-3 TRBV24-1 CATSAYRDGTDTQYF TGTGCCACCAGTGCCTACAGGGACGGCACAGATACGCAGTATTTT
TRBD2 once TRBJ2-1 TRBV7-9 CASSLLSGVNEQFF TGTGCCAGCAGCTTACTTAGCGGGGTAAATGAGCAGTTCTTC
TRBD1 NA TRBJ2-7 TRBV7-9 CASSHAGTGAGEQYF TGTGCCAGCAGCCACGCCGGGACAGGGGCTGGCGAGCAGTACTTC
TRBD2 NA TRBJ2-4 TRBV5-1 CASSLGLAGVMELVKNIQYF TGCGCCAGCAGCTTGGGGCTAGCGGGAGTGATGGAACTGGTCAAAAACATTCAGTACTTC
TRBD1 NA TRBJ2-1 TRBV20-1 CSADPRQGEQFF TGCAGTGCCGACCCCAGACAGGGGGAGCAGTTCTTC
NA many TRBJ2-7 TRBV10-3 CAISDSAGGREYEQYF TGTGCCATCAGTGACTCGGCGGGCGGTCGCGAATACGAGCAGTACTTC
TRBD1 once TRBJ1-6 TRBV10-3 CAISTGTGWGSPLHF TGTGCCATCAGCACCGGGACAGGGTGGGGTTCACCCCTCCACTTT
TRBD2 few TRBJ2-1 TRBV28 CASSLESGRAVSEQFF TGTGCCAGCAGCCTTGAAAGCGGGAGGGCCGTTAGTGAGCAGTTCTTC
TRBD2 NA TRBJ2-7 TRBV20-1 CSARGPGTSGNWDEQYF TGCAGTGCTAGAGGGCCAGGGACTAGCGGGAACTGGGACGAGCAGTACTTC
NA NA TRBJ2-7 TRBV15 CATSKPPPGAYEQYF TGTGCCACCAGCAAGCCCCCACCGGGGGCCTACGAGCAGTACTTC
NA few TRBJ2-3 TRBV7-2 CASSAGLPTADTQYF TGTGCCAGCAGCGCGGGTCTTCCTACGGCAGATACGCAGTATTTT
TRBD2 NA TRBJ2-7 TRBV20-1 CSARSRTSGRSPGEQYF TGCAGTGCTAGATCCCGGACTAGCGGGAGATCCCCGGGGGAGCAGTACTTC
TRBD1 NA TRBJ2-5 TRBV2 CASSVQGANLETQYF TGTGCCAGCAGTGTTCAGGGGGCGAACTTGGAGACCCAGTACTTC
TRBD1 NA TRBJ2-7 TRBV20-1 CSARGTGAIYEQYF TGCAGTGCTAGGGGGACAGGGGCGATCTACGAGCAGTACTTC
NA NA TRBJ2-7 TRBV20-1 CSAELRYRDEQYF TGCAGTGCCGAATTAAGGTATCGGGACGAGCAGTACTTC
NA NA TRBJ2-7 TRBV5-1 CASSLTGTNYEQYF TGCGCCAGCAGCTTGACAGGGACTAACTACGAGCAGTACTTC